This entry concerns a single T cell receptor beta chain. In the original processing: For nucleated cells, counts were estimated from reference gene primer amplification. TCRdb's copy holds only in-frame clones and misses some; the assay was immunoSEQ multiplex PCR. V, J and clone size are taken as reported in that table, and D and trimming were inferred from the DNA itself. Counted here are some 200,000 clones, about 78% occurring once; the ten biggest clones make up 5.5% to 7%. This CDR3 spans 14 amino acids. J was trimmed by 2 bases and V by 6 bases; bases with no gene match: 4. Germline lookup yields CDR1 LNHDA and CDR2 SQIVND (reference sequence). These data belong to a study of blood T cell repertoires in COVID-19. Study background: Sources were T cells, B-cell-depleted T cells, or PBMCs; the material itself was cDNA or gDNA.

The chain combines TRBV19 with TRBJ2-3; 8 bases line up with TRBD2. This sequence was found in a woman in her seventies with acute or convalescent COVID-19. Sample: peripheral blood. The CDR3 nucleotides are TGTGCCAGTAGGATACTAGCGGACACAGATACGCAGTATTTT. Residues: CASRILADTDTQYF.